The 5 T cell receptor beta chains given below trace back to one sample, sequenced in a study of blood T cell repertoires in COVID-19. TCRdb's table, derived via immunoSEQ multiplex PCR, lists solely in-frame clones and lacks some. The sample has about 190,000 clones; about 84% are singletons. Sequencing was done on a sample of peripheral blood. These receptors were obtained from a woman aged 25-40 years with acute or convalescent COVID-19.

CDR3: CATSDVGQTYNEQFF. CDR3 nucleotide sequence: TGTGCCACCAGTGATGTGGGACAGACTTACAATGAGCAGTTCTTC. The chain employs TRBV24-1 and TRBJ2-1, with TRBD1 identical over 7 bases. The V segment lost 3 bases and the J segment 4 bases; nucleotides outside the gene matches: 5. Germline V lookup: CDR1 KGHDR, CDR2 SFDVKD. The CDR3 spans 15 residues.

The sample holds a few counts of this clone. This chain uses TRBV2 with TRBJ2-2; TRBD1 is a possible D gene (5 bases). The CDR3 spans 13 residues. Germline V gene lookup returns CDR1 SNHLY and CDR2 FYNNEI. The V and J ends lost 10 bases and 7 bases respectively, with 16 bases between them. In DNA, the CDR3 is TGTGCCACTCGGTTCAGGGTGATCGGGGAGCTGTTTTTT. As protein: CATRFRVIGELFF.

V usage is TRBV7-9 and J usage is TRBJ2-6, with unresolved D. Germline V CDR1 and CDR2: SEHNR, FQNEAQ (reference sequence). This CDR3 contains 16 residues. Trimming pared 4 bases from V and 2 bases from J, leaving 12 bases between. The DNA of the CDR3 is TGTGCCAGCAGCTCCCACAGAGTGGCTGGGGCCAACGTCCTGACTTTC. Its translation is CASSSHRVAGANVLTF.

V gene TRBV21-1 combines with J gene TRBJ2-7; the table gives TRBD2 as D, unverified against the DNA. TRBV21-1 is recorded as a pseudogene. The CDR3 loop spans 19 amino acids. The CDR3 region is CASSKAIQREALSNYEQYF. The CDR3 bases are TGTGCCAGCAGCAAAGCCATCCAGCGGGAGGCCCTATCCAACTACGAGCAGTACTTC.

The chain carries TRBV5-5 and TRBJ1-3; D is unresolved. The V gene's germline CDR1 is SGHKS and CDR2 YYEKEE (reference sequence). The V and J ends lost 7 bases and 0 bases respectively, with 8 bases between them. CDR3 length: 13 residues. CDR3 region: CASYSDSGNTIYF. The CDR3 bases are TGTGCCAGCTACAGTGACTCTGGAAACACCATATATTTT. The complete variable domain, with remaining parts taken from reference TRBV5-5 and TRBJ1-3, reads DAGVTQSPTHLIKTRGQQVTLRCSPISGHKSVSWYQQVLGQGPQFIFQYYEKEERGRGNFPDRFSARQFPNYSSELNVNALLLGDSALYLCASYSDSGNTIYFGEGSWLTVV.